The source of this TCR beta chain is a study of blood T cells in healthy people across ages. For the second PCR, which ran for about 7 to 11 cycles, a sample-barcoded 5' primer and a J-beta primer mix were used. TCRdb re-derived calls from the 5' RACE reads in MiXCR, one entry per CDR3 protein. The repertoire holds about 1,400,000 distinct CDR3 sequences, with approximately 38% as singletons. In regard to this clonotype: The antigen is undetermined.

Germline-derived CDR1 and CDR2 are PRHDT and FYEKMQ (reference sequence). The CDR3 consists of 15 residues. V gave up 6 bases and J gave up 13 bases; unmatched junction bases: 11. Findings of the study overall: Naive and antigen-experienced cells could not be conclusively compared, given unsorted PBMCs.

The rearrangement joins TRBV13 to TRBJ2-1; TRBD2 matches 14 bases. The material sequenced was blood. This TCR was sampled from a woman aged 18-29 years in good health. The CDR3 sequence: CASRNLGLAGGPQFF. CDR3 DNA sequence: TGTGCCAGCAGAAACCTAGGACTAGCGGGAGGACCTCAGTTCTTC.